The source of this TCR beta chain is a study of shared clonotypes between healthy human individuals. Healthy adults negative for HIV, lacking recent acute infections or vaccinations, served as donors. A CD45RA-negative memory subset and a CD45RA+ naive subset were separated from the CD4+ cells. The germline V gene encodes CDR1 MDHEN and CDR2 SYDVKM. The CDR3 is 12 residues long. Trimming pared 4 bases from V and 7 bases from J, leaving 9 bases between. Each sorted subset replicate got 200 ng genomic DNA, about 33,000 genomes. Data came from immunoSEQ multiplex PCR; TCRdb stores just in-frame clones and leaves some out. The data contain a few hundred thousand clones, over 60% of them singletons.

V and J are TRBV28 and TRBJ2-3; D ambiguous. This sequence originates from a young man in good health. The material sequenced was memory CD4+ T cells sorted from blood. Subset here: CD45RA-negative fraction. CDR3 sequence: CASSSSLYTQYF. The CDR3 DNA is TGTGCCAGCAGTTCTTCTCTTTATACGCAGTATTTT. Looking up the rest from reference TRBV28 and TRBJ2-3 gives the full variable domain: DVKVTQSSRYLVKRTGEKVFLECVQDMDHENMFWYRQDPGLGLRLIYFSYDVKMKEKGDIPEGYSVSREKKERFSLILESASTNQTSMYLCASSSSLYTQYFGPGTRLTVL.